A single sample is the source of the 4 T cell receptor beta chains below, sequenced in a study of blood T cell repertoires in COVID-19. The data were produced by immunoSEQ multiplex PCR, yet TCRdb's version contains in-frame clones alone and is incomplete. The sample includes roughly 260,000 clones, 70% to 90% of them seen just once. Specimen: PBMCs or T cells enriched from blood (not recorded which). Receptor source: a woman in her fifties or sixties who had recovered from COVID-19.

The V and J genes are TRBV9 and TRBJ2-5; perhaps TRBD1 as D (6 bases). The length of the CDR3 is 15 residues. Germline V gene sequence: CDR1 SGDLS, CDR2 YYNGEE. V was shortened by 1 base and J by 5 bases, with 15 bases between the two germline ends. The CDR3 is CASSVQGRIAETQYF. Here the CDR3 DNA reads TGTGCCAGCAGCGTACAGGGGCGAATTGCGGAGACCCAGTACTTC.

The V call is TRBV3-1 (or the pseudogene TRBV3-2), the J call TRBJ1-5, with no clear D. Germline V gene sequence: CDR1 LGHDT, CDR2 YNNKEL (reference sequence). Trimming cost V 1 base and J 2 bases, with 12 bases left between them. The CDR3 spans 16 residues. The CDR3 spells CASSQGPGRGNQPQHF. Here the CDR3 DNA reads TGTGCCAGCAGCCAAGGCCCGGGTCGGGGCAATCAGCCCCAGCATTTT.

V usage is TRBV28 and J usage is TRBJ2-3; 8 nucleotides match TRBD2. V lost 2 bases to trimming and J lost 4 bases; unmatched junction nucleotides: 8. Looked up from germline, CDR1 is MDHEN and CDR2 is SYDVKM. The CDR3 consists of 16 residues. CDR3 in DNA: TGTGCCAGCAGTTTACCCAGCGGGAGCGGCGCAGATACGCAGTATTTT. Protein sequence: CASSLPSGSGADTQYF.

The chain recombines TRBV28 with TRBJ2-4, with D uncertain. The germline V gene encodes CDR1 MDHEN and CDR2 SYDVKM. This CDR3 spans 15 amino acids. Deletions cut 3 bases from V and 5 bases from J, with 14 bases between. CDR3: CASSFGGSGQNIQYF. In DNA, the CDR3 is TGTGCCAGCAGTTTTGGCGGTTCCGGTCAAAACATTCAGTACTTC. Full variable domain (missing parts from reference TRBV28 and TRBJ2-4): DVKVTQSSRYLVKRTGEKVFLECVQDMDHENMFWYRQDPGLGLRLIYFSYDVKMKEKGDIPEGYSVSREKKERFSLILESASTNQTSMYLCASSFGGSGQNIQYFGAGTRLSVL.